These 14 T cell receptor beta chains came from one sample sequenced in a study of blood T cell repertoires in COVID-19. Repertoires were generated with immunoSEQ multiplex PCR, while TCRdb's copy carries only in-frame clones and drops some. The sample has more than 150,000 clones; roughly 79% are singletons. The sequenced sample consisted of peripheral blood. Receptors originate from a woman of 80 years or more with COVID-19, enrolled during active disease.

The rearrangement uses TRBV5-1 and TRBJ2-1, with TRBD2 as a possible D gene (6 bases). Deletions cut 3 bases from V and 7 bases from J, with 14 bases between. The length of the CDR3 is 14 residues. Germline-derived CDR1 and CDR2 are SGHRS and YFSETQ. The CDR3 here is CASSYLGLRNEQFF. The CDR3 DNA reads TGCGCCAGCAGCTACCTGGGACTGCGGAATGAGCAGTTCTTC.

This clone was recorded only once. The chain carries TRBV19 and TRBJ1-5; D possibly corresponds to TRBD1 (5 bases). Trimming took 4 bases from V and 5 from J, leaving 12 bases between them. The CDR3 totals 14 residues. Germline V gives CDR1 LNHDA, CDR2 SQIVND (reference sequence). The CDR3 DNA reads TGTGCCAGTAGTACCGAGGACATCGATCAGCCCCAGCATTTT. This encodes CASSTEDIDQPQHF.

V and J are TRBV2 and TRBJ1-2, with 11 bases matching TRBD1. CDR1 is SNHLY, CDR2 FYNNEI, per germline. The CDR3 loop spans 14 amino acids. V trimming: 6 bases; J trimming: 4 bases; junction bases outside the gene matches: 4. This chain's CDR3 is CASSAGTGGYGYTF. The CDR3 bases are TGTGCCAGCAGCGCTGGGACAGGGGGCTATGGCTACACCTTC.

Here the CDR3 DNA reads TGTGCCAGTAGTTTGCTACAGGGTGTCGTCGGAAACACCATATATTTT. Protein product: CASSLLQGVVGNTIYF. The chain joins TRBV5-6 to TRBJ1-3; TRBD1 is a possible D gene (6 bases). CDR1 and CDR2 (germline): SGHDT, YYEEEE. The CDR3 spans 16 residues. The V end was cut by 8 bases, the J end by 4 bases, with 22 bases between.

The chain carries TRBV6-1 and TRBJ1-5; the D is unclear. The CDR3 covers 14 residues. V dropped 1 base and J dropped 4 bases, with 8 bases sitting between them. Germline V lookup: CDR1 MNHNS, CDR2 SASEGT. CDR3 coding DNA: TGTGCCAGCAGTGAAGTCGCGGGGAATCAGCCCCAGCATTTT. Translated: CASSEVAGNQPQHF.

As DNA, the CDR3 is TGTGCCACCAGCAGAGTACCGGGACTAGTCTACGAGCAGTACTTC. Protein sequence: CATSRVPGLVYEQYF. The chain combines TRBV15 with TRBJ2-7, with 8 positions matching TRBD2. V shed 1 base, J shed 3 bases, and the junction held 5 bases outside the gene matches. CDR1 LNHNV and CDR2 YYDKDF come from the germline V gene (reference sequence). The CDR3 spans 15 residues.

CDR3 coding DNA: TGTGCCAGCAGCTTAGTAGGTAGCGGGATTGGTCCGGGACCCACCCACAATGAGCAGTTCTTC. It translates to CASSLVGSGIGPGPTHNEQFF. This chain links TRBV13 with TRBJ2-1; 8 bases agree with TRBD2. V trimming: 1 base; J trimming: 5 bases; junction bases outside the gene matches: 22. Germline V lookup: CDR1 PRHDT, CDR2 FYEKMQ (reference sequence). CDR3 size: 21 residues.

The chain is built from TRBV3-1 (or the pseudogene TRBV3-2) and TRBJ1-5, with unresolved D. Germline loops: CDR1 LGHDT, CDR2 YNNKEL (reference sequence). This CDR3 region has 14 residues. Trimming pared 1 base from V and 7 bases from J, leaving 11 bases between. CDR3 loop: CASSQAGSGQPQHF. In nucleotides, the CDR3 is TGTGCCAGCAGCCAAGCGGGGTCTGGACAGCCCCAGCATTTT.

The CDR3 nucleotides are TGTGCCAGCAGCGCCCGGATGGCGGACAGAGATACCAAAAACATTCAGTACTTC. Amino acid sequence: CASSARMADRDTKNIQYF. This sequence joins TRBV4-2 and TRBJ2-4, with D possibly being TRBD1 (6 bases). The CDR3 runs 18 residues. Germline values: CDR1 LGHNA, CDR2 YNFKEQ. V gave up 5 bases and J gave up 2 bases, with 22 bases separating them.

The rearrangement uses TRBV11-2 and TRBJ1-2; D is unclear. V was cut by 0 bases and J by 2 bases, with 10 bases left in between. Germline V gives CDR1 SGHAT, CDR2 FQNNGV. CDR3 size: 15 residues. The CDR3 DNA reads TGTGCCAGCAGCTTAGACCCGGCGGTGAACTATGGCTACACCTTC. Translation: CASSLDPAVNYGYTF.

The chain employs TRBV13 and TRBJ2-7; possible D gene TRBD1, 7 bases. Germline CDR1 reads PRHDT; CDR2 reads FYEKMQ (reference sequence). The CDR3 sequence is 16 residues long. Between the trimmed V and J ends, which lost 6 bases and 4 bases, there was a span of 22 bases. The DNA of the CDR3 is TGTGCCAGCAGTTTCCACCAGGGGGGAAAAGGTTACGAGCAGTACTTC. This translates into CASSFHQGGKGYEQYF.

The chain uses TRBV19 and TRBJ2-7, with 10 positions matching TRBD2. Trimming cost V 5 bases and J 4 bases; bases outside gene matches: 8. Germline-derived CDR1 and CDR2 are LNHDA and SQIVND (reference sequence). The CDR3 is 15 residues long. The CDR3 spells CASSDLAGVSYEQYF. CDR3 DNA: TGTGCCAGTAGTGACCTAGCGGGAGTGTCGTACGAGCAGTACTTC.

This chain links TRBV7-9 with TRBJ2-2; D is uncertain. Trimming left V 1 base short and J 5 bases short, with 5 bases between. Looked up from germline, CDR1 is SEHNR and CDR2 is FQNEAQ (reference sequence). The CDR3 is 13 amino acids. The CDR3 DNA sequence: TGTGCCAGCAGCTTAGAACGGACCGGGGAGCTGTTTTTT. Its protein product is CASSLERTGELFF.

The J gene is TRBJ2-1, the V gene TRBV6-2 or TRBV6-3, with 7 bases fitting TRBD2. Germline values: CDR1 MNHEY, CDR2 SVGEGT. The CDR3 runs 15 residues. V dropped 4 bases and J dropped 2; count of bases not matched to a gene: 5. CDR3 region: CASSWSGNAYNEQFF. The CDR3 DNA sequence: TGTGCCAGCAGTTGGAGCGGGAACGCCTACAATGAGCAGTTCTTC.